Detailed here is one T cell receptor beta chain. Its target is not known. Trimming removed 4 bases from V and 0 bases from J, with 16 bases in between. CDR3 length: 17 amino acids. The germline V gene encodes CDR1 SGHNT and CDR2 YYREEE (reference sequence). PCR was performed using 60 Vbeta and 13 Jbeta primers. Methods used by the authors: Among the unique TCR beta chains that a later analysis counted, about 84 million in all, about 11 million were shared. This table comes from immunoSEQ multiplex PCR, and its TCRdb copy is limited to in-frame clones, with some not included. That table gives V, J and clone size, and the DNA gave D and trimming. The profile shows about 140,000 clones, 70% to 80% of them singletons. The data stem from a study of cytomegalovirus exposure and HLA in healthy donors. The study, taken as a whole, reports: Analyzed later, most CMV-associated TCR beta chains appeared HLA-restricted. Per a prior analysis, the majority of TCR beta V segments were productive roughly 90% or roughly 30% of the time. Researchers counted 164 TCR beta chains as cytomegalovirus-associated.

Source material: PBMCs. The rearrangement uses TRBV5-4 and TRBJ2-2; TRBD1 is a possible D gene (6 bases). This clonotype originated in a woman in her forties or fifties in good health and CMV-seronegative. CDR3 in amino acids: CASSTGGRGPNTGELFF. As DNA, the CDR3 is TGTGCCAGCAGCACTGGGGGCCGGGGCCCGAACACCGGGGAGCTGTTTTTT.